This T cell receptor beta chain was recovered during a study of cytomegalovirus exposure and HLA in healthy donors (dated by TCRdb to between 2016 and 2019). About the study as a whole: In an earlier analysis of 550 to 750 of the donors, roughly 300 Gb of sequence data and roughly 100 million unique TCR beta sequences from about 190 million T cells were reported. An early release covering approximately 600 HLA-typed donors comprised 300 to 350 gigabases of sequencing data and roughly 85 million unique TCR sequences. Of the approximately 400 genotyped donors, roughly 80% fell in the genetic ancestry cluster associated with self-reported Caucasian donors. The study aimed to test whether cataloging public T cell receptors could reveal signatures of past pathogen exposure. The T cell repertoires of some 670 subjects were profiled by immunosequencing and related to cytomegalovirus serostatus. Along with the roughly 670-subject first cohort, a separate validation cohort of around 120 different subjects was used. The study combined high-throughput TCR immunosequencing, statistical association of individual TCRs with disease status, and machine learning to predict cytomegalovirus infection status. In a later analysis, previously published TCR beta repertoires from some 640 donors were re-analyzed and high-resolution HLA genotyping was added so that TCR occurrence patterns could be studied. In the later analysis, no new phenotypic data were used to find candidate immune exposures; instead, reliance was placed on TCR beta sequences and their occurrence across donors. An earlier analysis of around 580 of the donors used high-throughput TCR beta sequencing to judge whether each TCR beta V gene segment behaved as functional or pseudogenic. Alongside the repertoire data, information on donor age, sex, ethnicity and CMV serostatus was compiled. A later genetic analysis used genome-wide SNP genotypes for about 60% of the roughly 700 donors, treating that subset as a discovery cohort. Every repertoire in the discovery cohort had been generated on one and the same sequencing platform. Class I and class II HLA loci were covered by the typing at four-digit resolution. The number of donors typed differed by locus, with roughly 629-640 for A, B, C, DRB1 and DQB1, more than 500 for DQA1, 600 to 610 for DPA1, and about 450 for DPB1. Roughly five DR-DQ haplotypes were handled as single units for association and clustering because linkage in the cohort was strong. Among about 390 genotyped donors of the cohort, an average of about 240,000 unique TCR beta nucleotide sequences were sequenced per donor, roughly 18% of them non-productive.

As concerns this clone: This clone's antigen is unknown. Base qualities are not at hand, and no much larger clone is one base apart.

Results the study describes overall, beyond this receptor: Compared with equally common non-associated chains, HLA-associated TCR beta chains in a later analysis were more clonally expanded and had lower generation probabilities. In both the original and validation cohorts, the classifier was reported to diagnose cytomegalovirus status with high specificity and sensitivity. A few of the identified cytomegalovirus-associated TCR beta chains were confirmed in vitro to be specific for cytomegalovirus antigens. A later genetic analysis reported fewer N-insertions in productive TCRs among donors in an Asian-associated ancestry cluster than the approximately 670-donor mean. Across donors, most TCR sequences were observed very rarely, whereas some public TCRs were present in many individuals. An earlier analysis of several hundred of the donors showed that most TCR beta V segments appeared in productive rearrangements either about 87% or about 30% of the time, which broadly matched IMGT annotations. Because HLA typing was missing for some donors at each locus, association tests included only the typed subset. In a later analysis, TCR association rates were found to vary across HLA loci, with the most associated TCRs seen for DRB1 alleles and the fewest for HLA-C alleles. Linkage disequilibrium might explain the correlated functional status among segregating V segments, but an unknown experimental factor could not be ruled out. A further reported finding was that TCR beta sequences accurately predicted the HLA-A and HLA-B alleles for most subjects in the first cohort. Some IMGT-functional V segments, including TRBV6-2 and TRBV6-3, could not be told apart with the 87-base-pair reads, so those segments were excluded. Several of the top co-occurrence clusters appeared to be linked to parvovirus B19, influenza, CMV and Epstein-Barr virus, according to a later analysis. V-gene and J-gene trimming of TCR beta chains was associated with a missense DCLRE1C variant in a later genetic analysis, and the association was replicated in an independent cohort. It was suggested by the authors that the approach could potentially be generalized to other disease states and immunological phenotypes. This cohort had only TCR beta chains sequenced, and the lack of alpha or paired-chain data limited which features could be detected. Immune exposure information for the cohort was limited to CMV serostatus. In the study, about 150 TCR beta chains were listed as associated with cytomegalovirus. Over 15 rarely observed V segments, including chromosome 9 orphons, were excluded from the earlier analysis of several hundred of the donors because counts were too low. A cluster of highly shared sequence variants was judged likely to represent a technical artifact of the sequencing pipeline. At a false discovery rate of 0.05, a later analysis linked 15,000 to 20,000 TCR beta sequences to specific HLA alleles. According to a later analysis, most CMV-associated TCR beta chains appeared to be HLA-restricted, and the HLA associations seemed to be driven largely by CMV exposure. When HLA alleles, especially DR and DQ, strongly co-occurred, TCR associations were difficult to assign to individual alleles. Roughly uniform sequencing depth across donors was assumed in presence/absence analyses, although this assumption may not hold.

The cohort was made up of approximately 670 healthy bone marrow donors. At the time of sampling, all cohort members were nominally healthy, though unrecorded immune exposures were likely present. The donor was CMV seropositive and belonged to the group of 250 to 300 seropositive cohort members. A peripheral blood sample was collected from each donor, and TCR beta sequencing was performed on peripheral blood mononuclear cells. The Qiagen DNeasy Blood Extraction Kit was used to extract genomic DNA from the blood cell samples. To prepare the library, the immunoSEQ multiplex PCR assay was applied. The multiplex PCR relied on a mix of 60 forward primers for TCR Vbeta segments and 13 reverse primers for TCR Jbeta segments. The CDR3 region of rearranged TCR beta genes was amplified from genomic DNA by a multiplex PCR assay. The amplified TCR beta libraries were sequenced on the Illumina HiSeq System as 87-base-pair reads. Under the source paper's analysis protocol: A later analysis tallied some 79 million unique TCR beta chains across the 650 to 750 repertoires, and around 10 million of those chains were shared by two or more donors. Raw reads were error-corrected and collapsed into unique sequences by a nearest-neighbor algorithm in which closely related sequences were merged to remove PCR and sequencing errors. Alignment of CDR3 sequences to IMGT reference sequences was used to assign V, D and J gene segments. For a sequence to be retained, a match of at least six nucleotides was required to both a V gene segment and a J gene segment. A rearrangement was called productive if the CDR3 had no stop codons and remained in frame with V and J, and every other rearrangement was called non-productive. Following IMGT convention, CDR3 was defined as the stretch from the second conserved V-encoded cysteine to the conserved J-encoded phenylalanine. Sequences without an unambiguous match to a single V gene segment were excluded from the earlier analysis of approximately 560 of the donors. In an earlier analysis of a few hundred of the donors, V segments were called functional above 56.7% productive rearrangements and were called segregating when the between-donor standard deviation exceeded 5%. A statistical classification framework was built to diagnose cytomegalovirus status from the catalog of TCR beta chain sequences. A later analysis assigned V and J genes by comparing TCR nucleotide sequences with IMGT/GENE-DB human TR gene sequences. The TCRdist pipeline was used in a later analysis to assign CDR3 sequences and most-parsimonious VDJ recombination scenarios. In a later analysis, every TCR beta chain was defined by the combination of its CDR3 amino acid sequence and its V-gene family, and reads without a unique V-gene family were dropped. As a way to deal with suspected cross-contamination and a sequencing artifact, a later analysis dropped nearly 600 nucleotide sequences that were highly shared and had low generation probability. For each public chain, a later analysis derived a clonal expansion index from normalized ranks of inferred template counts within each repertoire. In a later analysis, generation probabilities were computed using a VDJ recombination model fitted to out-of-frame rearrangements, and the results were checked against IGoR. In a later analysis, TCR-TCR, TCR-HLA and TCR-CMV co-occurrence was scored with hypergeometric tests, and a repertoire-size bias correction was applied to TCR pairs. False discovery rates were estimated in a later analysis by permuting HLA or CMV assignments 20 times. A later analysis grouped co-occurring TCRs with DBSCAN, adding TCRdist sequence similarity when clustering within HLA-allele-positive subsets. Repertoires with fewer than 30,000 or more than 120,000 public chains, plus five repertoires with anomalous nucleotide sharing, were excluded from co-occurrence clustering. What TCRdb holds here is the immuneACCESS table cut down to in-frame rearrangements. Part of the clones is not present; checked against another copy, under half of the missing clones reflect an unresolved V gene, and the others are unexplained. The DNA was the basis for D and trimming; V, J and clone size are from that table. The sample contains 120,000 or so clones, 77% of them found a single time. The ten largest clones take up approximately 5.5% of the sample.

Trimming costs V 1 base and J 1 base, and their ends lie 7 bases apart. Based on the germline V gene, the CDR1 and CDR2 sequences are SGHVS and FQNEAQ. From cysteine to phenylalanine, the CDR3 is 14 amino acids long. The read is trimmed to its CDR3 DNA, 42 bases read in frame from base 1. Sequences were obtained from PBMCs. This receptor was taken from a man aged 18 to 29 in good health and CMV-seropositive. The sequence links TRBV7-8 to TRBJ1-1; the D gene identity is not certain. This receptor carries the CDR3 CASSLVLGNTEAFF. The DNA sequence is TGTGCCAGCAGCTTAGTTCTCGGGAACACTGAAGCTTTCTTT.